The 20 T cell receptor beta chains listed next were all sequenced from one sample in a study of T cells after yellow fever vaccination. One entry per CDR3 protein results from TCRdb running MiXCR on the 5' RACE reads. The sample holds around 400,000 distinct CDR3 sequences, approximately 10% seen once. The specimen was PBMCs, collected on the day of the first yellow fever vaccination. These receptors all come from a man aged 18-30 years who received the YFV17D yellow fever vaccine.

This clonotype was observed at least ten times. The rearrangement joins TRBV7-2 to TRBJ2-3; a possible D gene is TRBD1 (6 bases). The CDR3 spans 15 residues. CDR1 and CDR2 (germline): SGHTA, FQGNSA. The ends were cut back, 3 bases at V and 3 bases at J, with 13 bases in the middle. In nucleotides, the CDR3 is TGTGCCAGCAGCTTCGTGGGGGCCGGAACAGATACGCAGTATTTT. Its protein is CASSFVGAGTDTQYF.

This clonotype has more than one count but fewer than ten. This chain links TRBV4-3 with TRBJ2-1, with TRBD2 matching 8 bases. The CDR3 is 16 residues long. V shed 4 bases, J shed 5 bases, and the junction held 10 bases outside the gene matches. From germline, CDR1 is LGHNA and CDR2 YSLEER. Here the CDR3 DNA reads TGCGCCAGCAGCCGGGGGGCCGGGCGGGGGGACAATGAGCAGTTCTTC. Its protein is CASSRGAGRGDNEQFF.

A few counts support this clonotype. This chain uses TRBV20-1 with TRBJ2-5; D unresolved. Trimming pared 1 base from V and 4 bases from J, leaving 4 bases between. Germline V lookup: CDR1 DFQATT, CDR2 SNEGSKA (reference sequence). This CDR3 is built from 11 residues. Here the CDR3 DNA reads TGCAGTGCTAGAGCTCCAGAGACCCAGTACTTC. Residues: CSARAPETQYF.

The rearrangement links TRBV28 to TRBJ2-7; no clear D gene. The CDR3 has 11 residues. CDR1 and CDR2 (germline): MDHEN, SYDVKM. Trimming cost V 9 bases and J 3 bases, with 9 bases left between them. CDR3 loop: CASSTFYEQYF. For the CDR3, the DNA is TGTGCCAGTTCCACCTTCTACGAGCAGTACTTC.

V usage is TRBV10-3 and J usage is TRBJ2-1; D gene unclear. The CDR3 runs to 15 residues. The germline CDR1 and CDR2 sequences are ENHRY and SYGVKD. V lost 4 bases and J 0 bases, leaving 10 bases between the germline ends. The CDR3 sequence: CAISAQDSSYNEQFF. CDR3 sequence (DNA): TGTGCCATCAGTGCTCAGGATAGCTCCTACAATGAGCAGTTCTTC.

The gene calls are TRBV27 and TRBJ1-2; 10 nucleotides match TRBD1. This CDR3 contains 14 residues. V was clipped by 6 bases and J by 3 bases; unmatched bases: 4. Germline V lookup: CDR1 MNHEY, CDR2 SMNVEV (reference sequence). The CDR3 DNA sequence: TGTGCCAGCAGGGGACAGGGGCGCTACTATGGCTACACCTTC. It specifies CASRGQGRYYGYTF.

Points on this clonotype: No conserved phenylalanine or tryptophan ends this CDR3, so it is likely a read error. V is TRBV4-3 and J is TRBJ2-5; D is unresolved. The CDR3 is made up of 15 amino acids. V dropped 1 base and J dropped 5 bases, with 14 bases sitting between them. The germline gives CDR1 LGHNA, CDR2 YSLEER. CDR3: CASSQVNSPGETQYS. CDR3 bases: TGCGCCAGCAGCCAAGTCAACTCCCCCGGGGAGACCCAGTACTCC.

This clonotype showed up just a few times. The chain employs TRBV5-1 and TRBJ2-1; D gene unclear. Germline lookup yields CDR1 SGHRS and CDR2 YFSETQ. With 3 bases removed from V and 5 bases from J, the gap between germline ends came to 9 bases. The CDR3 spans 13 residues. The CDR3 DNA reads TGCGCCAGCAGCTCCCTCCCCGACAATGAGCAGTTCTTC. Translating it yields CASSSLPDNEQFF.

This clonotype showed up just a few times. The chain has TRBV20-1 and TRBJ2-7; TRBD2 aligns across 11 bases. The CDR3 loop spans 13 amino acids. From germline, CDR1 is DFQATT and CDR2 SNEGSKA (reference sequence). V shed 7 bases and J 3 bases; nucleotides not matched to a gene: 5. The CDR3 protein is CSGLTSGNYEQYF. The CDR3 region has the DNA TGCAGTGGGTTGACTAGCGGGAACTACGAGCAGTACTTC.

This clonotype was found a few times. This chain joins TRBV9 and TRBJ2-3; D might be TRBD1 (6 bases). The CDR3 extends over 15 amino acids. The V gene's germline CDR1 is SGDLS and CDR2 YYNGEE. Trimming shortened V by 0 bases and J by 2 bases, and 10 bases separated the two germline ends. CDR3 nucleotide sequence: TGTGCCAGCAGCGTAGAGGGACAACTCACAGATACGCAGTATTTT. Translation gives CASSVEGQLTDTQYF.

This clonotype was seen repeatedly, ten times or more. The CDR3 spells CASTDGTGDYNEQFF. CDR3 DNA sequence: TGTGCCAGCACGGACGGGACAGGGGATTACAATGAGCAGTTCTTC. The genes are TRBV12-3 or TRBV12-4 and TRBJ2-1; 10 bases are shared with TRBD1. The CDR3 totals 15 residues. The junction had 7 bases not matched to a gene; V was cut back by 7 bases and J by 4 bases.

The chain employs TRBV15 and TRBJ2-5, with TRBD2 as a possible D gene (7 bases). V was cut by 8 bases and J by 2 bases, with 18 bases left in between. The CDR3 loop spans 15 amino acids. Germline V lookup: CDR1 LNHNV, CDR2 YYDKDF (reference sequence). Written as DNA, the CDR3 is TGTGCCACCCGGGGGGCCTCGGTTTCTCAAGAGACCCAGTACTTC. Its translation: CATRGASVSQETQYF.

This clonotype has just a few counts. This chain connects TRBV28 to TRBJ2-3; TRBD2 matches 11 bases. Germline assignment: CDR1 MDHEN and CDR2 SYDVKM. There are 16 residues in the CDR3. V was pared by 5 bases and J by 5 bases, with 9 bases of the junction left unmatched. CDR3 nucleotide sequence: TGTGCCAGCAGTGGGACTAGCGGACCCAGGGTAGATACGCAGTATTTT. It encodes CASSGTSGPRVDTQYF.

This clonotype was counted ten times or more. The chain links TRBV5-4 to TRBJ2-3; D is perhaps TRBD1 (5 bases). Germline-derived CDR1 and CDR2 are SGHNT and YYREEE (reference sequence). Deletions cut 4 bases from V and 4 bases from J, with 16 bases between. The CDR3 runs to 15 residues. The CDR3 nucleotides are TGTGCCAGCAGCACCCCAGGGTGGCGGTCAGATACGCAGTATTTT. Its protein is CASSTPGWRSDTQYF.

This clonotype was counted between two and nine times. The J gene is TRBJ2-1, the V gene TRBV20-1, with TRBD2 identical over 9 bases. There are 14 residues in the CDR3. The junction had 11 bases not matched to a gene; V was cut back by 5 bases and J by 9 bases. Per germline, CDR1 DFQATT and CDR2 SNEGSKA (reference sequence). The CDR3 loop reads CSASFLRGGLEQFF. The CDR3 nucleotides are TGCAGTGCTTCCTTTTTGCGGGGGGGTCTTGAGCAGTTCTTC.

This clonotype has a count of ten or more. V is TRBV27 and J is TRBJ2-1; 8 positions agree with TRBD2. The CDR3 runs 15 residues. The junction had 4 bases not matched to a gene; V was cut back by 3 bases and J by 3 bases. Germline CDR1 reads MNHEY; CDR2 reads SMNVEV (reference sequence). The CDR3 spells CASSLIGGVYNEQFF. The CDR3 DNA sequence: TGTGCCAGCAGTTTGATCGGGGGGGTCTACAATGAGCAGTTCTTC.

A few counts support this clonotype. The chain combines TRBV20-1 with TRBJ2-3; 8 bases map to TRBD2. With V trimmed by 0 bases and J by 5 bases, 7 bases remained unmatched. Looked up from germline, CDR1 is DFQATT and CDR2 is SNEGSKA (reference sequence). The CDR3 length is 15 residues. The DNA of the CDR3 is TGCAGTGCTAGAGACCACGGGGGGGCAGGAGATACGCAGTATTTT. The encoded protein is CSARDHGGAGDTQYF.

V usage is TRBV18 and J usage is TRBJ2-2; maybe TRBD1 (5 bases). Trimming removed 2 bases from V and 6 bases from J, with 19 bases in between. Per the germline V gene, CDR1 is KGHSH and CDR2 is LQKENI. There are 17 residues in the CDR3. The CDR3 DNA reads as TGTGCCAGCTCACCAGGGGTAAGACAGAAGATTGCCGGGGAGCTGTTTTTT. Translating it yields CASSPGVRQKIAGELFF.

V gene TRBV4-1 combines with J gene TRBJ1-4; possibly TRBD1 for D (5 bases). Germline V gene data show CDR1 as MGHRA and CDR2 as YSYEKL. The CDR3 covers 14 residues. V dropped 1 base and J dropped 8 bases, with 11 bases sitting between them. The CDR3 here is CASSQVQGEEKLFF. For the CDR3, the DNA is TGCGCCAGCAGCCAAGTTCAAGGGGAGGAAAAACTGTTTTTT.

In its sample, this clonotype was seen a few times. This chain uses TRBV5-1 with TRBJ1-3; unclear D gene. The germline gives CDR1 SGHRS, CDR2 YFSETQ. Trimming shortened V by 0 bases and J by 2 bases, and 12 bases separated the two germline ends. The CDR3 loop spans 16 amino acids. This CDR3 reads CASSLDRPATGNTIYF. The CDR3 DNA is TGCGCCAGCAGCTTGGACCGACCGGCCACTGGAAACACCATATATTTT. Looking up the rest from reference TRBV5-1 and TRBJ1-3 gives the full variable domain: KAGVTQTPRYLIKTRGQQVTLSCSPISGHRSVSWYQQTPGQGLQFLFEYFSETQRNKGNFPGRFSGRQFSNSRSEMNVSTLELGDSALYLCASSLDRPATGNTIYFGEGSWLTVV.